These 24 T cell receptor beta chains share one sample of origin, sequenced in a study of OX40 agonist ivuxolimab in advanced cancers. Clones were sequenced by immunoSEQ multiplex PCR, and TCRdb holds only the in-frame ones, with some missing. The table includes over 60,000 clones, approximately 90% detected once. The sample consisted of CD4+ or CD8+ T cells sorted from blood, taken in a trial of the OX40 agonist ivuxolimab. Receptor source: an adult with an advanced solid tumor such as melanoma, head and neck, liver or kidney cancer.

J is TRBJ1-3 and V is TRBV18, with D hard to call. The CDR3 is 16 amino acids. V gave up 4 bases and J gave up 0 bases, with 13 bases separating them. CDR1 is KGHSH, CDR2 LQKENI, per germline. This CDR3 reads CASSRQGSRSGNTIYF. For the CDR3, the DNA is TGTGCCAGCTCACGTCAAGGGTCCCGCTCTGGAAACACCATATATTTT.

V and J are TRBV27 and TRBJ2-7; D is unresolved. The CDR3 sequence is 11 residues long. Germline lookup yields CDR1 MNHEY and CDR2 SMNVEV (reference sequence). The V end was cut by 7 bases, the J end by 6 bases, with 10 bases between. Here the CDR3 DNA reads TGTGCCAGCAAAAGCCTCTCCGAGCAGTACTTC. Its translation is CASKSLSEQYF.

The CDR3 is CASRLTSGNYNEQFF. The DNA for the CDR3 is TGTGCCAGCAGATTGACTAGCGGCAACTACAATGAGCAGTTCTTC. The chain recombines TRBV6-5 with TRBJ2-1, with TRBD2 matching 9 bases. The V and J ends lost 6 bases and 3 bases, in that order; junction bases with no gene match: 6. This CDR3 has 15 residues. The germline V gene encodes CDR1 MNHEY and CDR2 SVGAGI.

The V call is TRBV7-8, the J call TRBJ2-2; D possibly corresponds to TRBD1 (6 bases). The CDR3 spans 15 residues. The germline gives CDR1 SGHVS, CDR2 FQNEAQ. Trimming stripped 4 bases from V and 5 bases from J, with 14 bases between. The CDR3 protein is CASSSQGIGTGELFF. Here the CDR3 DNA reads TGTGCCAGCAGCTCACAGGGTATTGGGACCGGGGAGCTGTTTTTT.

This clone was picked up one time. The rearrangement uses TRBV7-8 and TRBJ2-7, with a possible D match to TRBD2 (6 bases). V lost 2 bases to trimming and J lost 3 bases, with 11 bases between them. This CDR3 comprises 14 residues. Per the germline V gene, CDR1 is SGHVS and CDR2 is FQNEAQ. The CDR3 is CASSLSRGFYEQYF. The CDR3 nucleotides read TGTGCCAGCAGCTTAAGTCGGGGGTTCTACGAGCAGTACTTC.

The genes are TRBV15 and TRBJ2-5; no clear D gene. The V end was cut by 0 bases, the J end by 3 bases, with 8 bases between. Germline V CDR1 and CDR2: LNHNV, YYDKDF (reference sequence). This CDR3 contains 14 residues. CDR3 bases: TGTGCCACCAGCAGAGATAAGGTGGAAGAGACCCAGTACTTC. This codes for CATSRDKVEETQYF.

V and J are TRBV2 and TRBJ2-1, with 10 bases lining up with TRBD2. The J segment lost 12 bases and the V segment lost 7 bases, leaving 12 bases of the junction unmatched. Germline V gene sequence: CDR1 SNHLY, CDR2 FYNNEI. CDR3 length: 14 residues. The CDR3 sequence: CASTASGRVVGQFF. CDR3 nucleotides: TGTGCCAGCACCGCAAGCGGGAGGGTGGTAGGGCAGTTCTTC.

Regarding this clone: One end of the junction varies from germline; a read error may be responsible. The V gene is TRBV27, the J gene TRBJ2-7; 8 bases align to TRBD1. The germline V gene encodes CDR1 MNHEY and CDR2 SMNVEV (reference sequence). The CDR3 sequence is 15 residues long. CDR3 DNA: TGTGCCAGCAGTTTCCGAGACAGGGGCCGCTACCAGCAGTACTTC. This encodes CASSFRDRGRYQQYF.

This clone was counted only a few times. For the CDR3, the DNA is TGTGCCAGCAGGAGAGGACAGGGAGGTGAAGCTTTCTTT. Translation: CASRRGQGGEAFF. The rearrangement joins TRBV2 to TRBJ1-1; 8 bases map to TRBD1. The CDR3 extends over 13 amino acids. Germline V CDR1 and CDR2: SNHLY, FYNNEI. The V and J ends lost 6 bases and 7 bases, in that order; junction bases with no gene match: 7.

The chain joins TRBV7-2 to TRBJ2-5, with TRBD2 identical over 11 bases. The length of the CDR3 is 15 residues. J lost 4 bases, V lost 5 bases, and 6 bases had no gene match. Per the germline V gene, CDR1 is SGHTA and CDR2 is FQGNSA. For the CDR3, the DNA is TGTGCCAGCAGCCGTACTAGCGGGAGTTCAGAGACCCAGTACTTC. Translation gives CASSRTSGSSETQYF.

CDR3 residues: CASSLASMGQGTGELFF. The CDR3 nucleotides are TGCGCCAGCAGCTTGGCCTCCATGGGACAGGGGACCGGGGAGCTGTTTTTT. The chain links TRBV5-1 to TRBJ2-2, with 10 bases matching TRBD1. This CDR3 has 17 residues. J was trimmed by 5 bases and V by 0 bases; bases with no gene match: 7. CDR1 and CDR2 (germline): SGHRS, YFSETQ.

The V call is TRBV5-4, the J call TRBJ2-2, with 7 bases matching TRBD1. Germline V lookup: CDR1 SGHNT, CDR2 YYREEE (reference sequence). J was trimmed by 1 base and V by 0 bases; bases with no gene match: 6. This CDR3 has 17 residues. CDR3 DNA sequence: TGTGCCAGCAGCTTGGGAGGGGACAGAGTGAACACCGGGGAGCTGTTTTTT. Residues: CASSLGGDRVNTGELFF.

The chain recombines TRBV4-1 with TRBJ1-1; the match to TRBD1 covers 10 bases. The CDR3 has 17 amino acids. V lost 0 bases to trimming and J lost 3 bases; unmatched junction nucleotides: 7. The V gene's germline CDR1 is MGHRA and CDR2 YSYEKL. The DNA for the CDR3 is TGCGCCAGCAGCCAAGATGCCGGACAGGGGGTAGACACTGAAGCTTTCTTT. Translating gives CASSQDAGQGVDTEAFF.

The gene calls are TRBV27 and TRBJ2-1, with D maybe TRBD2 (6 bases). The germline CDR1 and CDR2 sequences are MNHEY and SMNVEV (reference sequence). V lost 2 bases and J 1 base, leaving 9 bases between the germline ends. The CDR3 contains 15 residues. In nucleotides, the CDR3 is TGTGCCAGCAGTTTACAAGGACTATCCTACAATGAGCAGTTCTTC. Residues: CASSLQGLSYNEQFF.

The chain joins TRBV7-2 to TRBJ2-1; D call uncertain. Germline assignment: CDR1 SGHTA and CDR2 FQGNSA. Trimming left V 1 base short and J 5 bases short, with 18 bases between. The CDR3 has 17 amino acids. CDR3 residues: CASSLVLSRQSHNEQFF. DNA for the CDR3: TGTGCCAGCAGCTTAGTCCTCTCGCGGCAGTCTCACAATGAGCAGTTCTTC.

The gene calls are TRBV5-1 and TRBJ2-3, with TRBD2 matching over 9 bases. CDR3 size: 17 residues. Per germline, CDR1 SGHRS and CDR2 YFSETQ. The ends lost 3 bases at V and 3 bases at J; junction bases unmatched: 11. CDR3 sequence (DNA): TGCGCCAGCAGCTCGGGGAGCGGGAGGCCGCGTACAGATACGCAGTATTTT. Residues: CASSSGSGRPRTDTQYF.

This clone was seen only once. The chain uses TRBV30 and TRBJ1-6; D call uncertain. Trimming stripped 6 bases from V and 4 bases from J, with 13 bases between. Looked up from germline, CDR1 is GTSNPN and CDR2 is SVGIG (reference sequence). The CDR3 contains 14 residues. CDR3 sequence: CACLHTGYNSPLHF. For the CDR3, the DNA is TGTGCCTGCCTCCACACTGGTTATAATTCACCCCTCCACTTT.

The chain links TRBV18 to TRBJ2-7; possible D gene TRBD1, 5 bases. The V end was cut by 4 bases, the J end by 4 bases, with 20 bases between. In germline, CDR1 is KGHSH, CDR2 LQKENI. This CDR3 region has 16 residues. CDR3 nucleotides: TGTGCCAGCTCACTTTTACCGATGGGGCTAAGTTACGAGCAGTACTTC. The encoded protein is CASSLLPMGLSYEQYF.

In this sample, this clone turned up once. This rearrangement joins TRBV18 to TRBJ2-3; 12 bases fit TRBD2. Germline assignment: CDR1 KGHSH and CDR2 LQKENI. The V and J ends lost 3 bases and 1 base, in that order; junction bases with no gene match: 2. The CDR3 is 16 amino acids. Here the CDR3 DNA reads TGTGCCAGCTCACCGACTAGCGGGAGAGGCACAGATACGCAGTATTTT. Translation: CASSPTSGRGTDTQYF. Based on the CDR3 plus reference TRBV18 and TRBJ2-3, the full variable domain is NAGVMQNPRHLVRRRGQEARLRCSPMKGHSHVYWYRQLPEEGLKFMVYLQKENIIDESGMPKERFSAEFPKEGPSILRIQQVVRGDSAAYFCASSPTSGRGTDTQYFGPGTRLTVL.

The chain employs TRBV15 and TRBJ2-1; perhaps TRBD2 as D (6 bases). Germline lookup yields CDR1 LNHNV and CDR2 YYDKDF (reference sequence). The V gene lost 1 base and the J gene lost 2 bases, with 12 bases spanning the gap. The CDR3 has 16 residues. CDR3 sequence (DNA): TGTGCCACCAGCAGAGCTCGCGGGGATCCCTACAATGAGCAGTTCTTC. Translated, it gives CATSRARGDPYNEQFF.

The rearrangement links TRBV7-9 to TRBJ1-1; perhaps TRBD1 as D (5 bases). From germline, CDR1 is SEHNR and CDR2 FQNEAQ (reference sequence). Trimming shortened V by 1 base and J by 6 bases, and 9 bases separated the two germline ends. This CDR3 is 13 amino acids long. The CDR3 protein is CASSLEGPPEAFF. The CDR3 DNA reads TGTGCCAGCAGCTTAGAGGGGCCACCTGAAGCTTTCTTT.

This chain links TRBV5-6 with TRBJ1-5; the D gene is possibly TRBD1 (6 bases). Trimming shortened V by 2 bases and J by 11 bases, and 17 bases separated the two germline ends. The germline V gene has CDR1 SGHDT and CDR2 YYEEEE. The CDR3 contains 14 residues. The CDR3 coding sequence is TGTGCCAGCAGCTTACGACAGGACCTAGGGGCCCAGCATTTT. Protein sequence: CASSLRQDLGAQHF. Together with reference TRBV5-6 and TRBJ1-5, the CDR3 gives the full variable domain: DAGVTQSPTHLIKTRGQQVTLRCSPKSGHDTVSWYQQALGQGPQFIFQYYEEEERQRGNFPDRFSGHQFPNYSSELNVNALLLGDSALYLCASSLRQDLGAQHFGDGTRLSIL.

This sequence joins TRBV10-1 and TRBJ2-7; a weak D match, TRBD2 (6 bases). Deletions cut 4 bases from V and 2 bases from J, with 6 bases between. The germline CDR1 and CDR2 sequences are WNHNN and SYGVQD (reference sequence). The length of the CDR3 is 12 residues. The chain's CDR3 is CASSAGAYEQYF. The DNA of the CDR3 is TGCGCCAGCAGTGCGGGGGCCTACGAGCAGTACTTC.

The rearrangement uses TRBV7-9 and TRBJ1-1; D might be TRBD1 (6 bases). Germline V gene lookup returns CDR1 SEHNR and CDR2 FQNEAQ (reference sequence). V was pared by 4 bases and J by 11 bases, with 20 bases between. The CDR3 has 14 amino acids. DNA of the CDR3: TGTGCCAGCAGCTACGGGGGGCAGACTTTAGAGGCTTTCTTT. This gives the protein CASSYGGQTLEAFF.